This TCR beta chain was retrieved from a study of cytotoxic CD8 clonotypes in ibrutinib-treated CLL. This clone occurred once. A 1 in 200,000 to 1 in 1 million T cell depth was the sequencing target. The repertoire was sequenced with immunoSEQ multiplex PCR; TCRdb's copy has only in-frame clones and lacks some. Of hundreds of thousands of clones in the sample, 67% were seen once. This CDR3 has 13 residues. Germline V CDR1 and CDR2: MNHEY, SVGAGI. Trimming took 6 bases from V and 5 from J, leaving 11 bases between them. V gene TRBV6-5 combines with J gene TRBJ2-1; no reliable D call. The sequence was obtained from a human donor with chronic lymphocytic leukemia. This specimen consisted of PBMCs, obtained after 36 months of ibrutinib treatment. CDR3 residues: CASSYRPDNEQFF. In DNA, the CDR3 is TGTGCCAGCAGCTACCGACCCGACAATGAGCAGTTCTTC.